This TCR beta chain was identified in a study of blood T cell repertoires in COVID-19. On the study more broadly: Researchers got acute and convalescent COVID-19 samples from the United States, Italy and Spain. Nucleic acid was either cDNA or gDNA, and it came from T cells, B-cell-depleted T cells, or PBMCs.

Original methodology: How many nucleated cells were present was estimated from reference gene primer amplification. Here immunoSEQ multiplex PCR was the method, and the copy in TCRdb shows in-frame clones only, minus some. The D gene and trimming were derived from the DNA, and the V and J assignments and clone size from that table. Of roughly 120,000 clones in the sample, around nine tenths are singletons; the top ten hold around 4.8%. This CDR3 spans 15 amino acids. Germline values: CDR1 MNHEY, CDR2 SVGAGI. Trimming took 6 bases from V and 5 from J; bases not matched to a gene: 12. This chain links TRBV6-5 with TRBJ1-1; TRBD1 matches 7 bases. What was sequenced was peripheral blood. This TCR derives from a human donor in a cohort sampled during active COVID-19. The DNA of the CDR3 is TGTGCCAGCAGACCCAGGGGGGAGAGGGGGACTGAAGCTTTCTTT. As protein: CASRPRGERGTEAFF.